Shown below are 6 T cell receptor beta chains from a single sample sequenced in a study of blood T cell repertoires in COVID-19. This table comes from immunoSEQ multiplex PCR, and its TCRdb copy is limited to in-frame clones, with some not included. The data contain tens of thousands of clones, more than 65% of them singletons. Specimen: peripheral blood. Receptor source: a man aged 55 to 69 with acute or convalescent COVID-19.

This chain connects TRBV7-2 to TRBJ1-5; the D gene is possibly TRBD1 (6 bases). The CDR3 length is 15 residues. In germline, CDR1 is SGHTA, CDR2 FQGNSA. Between the trimmed V and J ends, which lost 5 bases and 0 bases, there was a span of 11 bases. CDR3: CASSPGQSSNQPQHF. CDR3 in DNA: TGTGCCAGCAGCCCTGGACAGAGTAGCAATCAGCCCCAGCATTTT. Full variable domain (remainder filled in from reference TRBV7-2 and TRBJ1-5): GAGVSQSPSNKVTEKGKDVELRCDPISGHTALYWYRQSLGQGLEFLIYFQGNSAPDKSGLPSDRFSAERTGGSVSTLTIQRTQQEDSAVYLCASSPGQSSNQPQHFGDGTRLSIL.

This chain's CDR3 is CASRGTVLGVLTF. CDR3 DNA sequence: TGTGCCAGTAGGGGGACAGTTTTAGGGGTCCTGACTTTC. V is TRBV19 and J is TRBJ2-6; 7 bases are shared with TRBD1. Per the germline V gene, CDR1 is LNHDA and CDR2 is SQIVND (reference sequence). The junction had 9 bases not matched to a gene; V was cut back by 6 bases and J by 13 bases. The CDR3 totals 13 residues.

CDR3 loop: CASSPRGQGNYGYTF. CDR3 DNA sequence: TGTGCCAGCTCACCACGGGGACAGGGGAACTATGGCTACACCTTC. This chain joins TRBV18 and TRBJ1-2, with 10 bases matching TRBD1. The CDR3 is 15 residues long. Germline V CDR1 and CDR2: KGHSH, LQKENI. V lost 1 base, J lost 2 bases, and 1 base stayed unmatched.

V and J are TRBV3-1 (or the pseudogene TRBV3-2) and TRBJ2-7, with 8 bases identical to TRBD2. The V segment lost 0 bases and the J segment 5 bases; nucleotides outside the gene matches: 6. This CDR3 has 15 residues. Germline-derived CDR1 and CDR2 are LGHDT and YNNKEL (reference sequence). In DNA, the CDR3 is TGTGCCAGCAGCCAAGAGGCGGGGGGTTTTAACGAGCAGTACTTC. It is translated as CASSQEAGGFNEQYF.

The chain carries TRBV6-4 and TRBJ2-5, with 9 nucleotides matching TRBD2. The CDR3 contains 14 residues. Germline CDR1 is MRHNA and CDR2 is SNTAGT. J gave up 3 bases and V 6 bases, and 5 bases lay outside the gene matches. CDR3 sequence (DNA): TGTGCCAGCAGCGAGACTAGCGGAAAAGAGACCCAGTACTTC. It translates to CASSETSGKETQYF.

This chain joins TRBV7-2 and TRBJ1-4; 10 bases align to TRBD1. The V gene end was trimmed by 2 bases and the J gene end by 7 bases; junction bases not matched to a gene: 4. Germline V CDR1 and CDR2: SGHTA, FQGNSA. The CDR3 sequence is 15 residues long. DNA for the CDR3: TGTGCCAGCAGCTTACCCGGGACAGGGGCTGAAAAACTGTTTTTT. This gives the protein CASSLPGTGAEKLFF. The full variable domain, rest sourced from reference TRBV7-2 and TRBJ1-4, is GAGVSQSPSNKVTEKGKDVELRCDPISGHTALYWYRQSLGQGLEFLIYFQGNSAPDKSGLPSDRFSAERTGGSVSTLTIQRTQQEDSAVYLCASSLPGTGAEKLFFGSGTQLSVL.